This entry lists 16 T cell receptor beta chains sequenced from one sample in a study of neurological immune-mediated disorders. Using its own MiXCR run on the 5' RACE reads, TCRdb lists one record per CDR3 protein. This sample has around 55,000 distinct CDR3 sequences, with approximately 3.6% found just once. Sequencing was carried out using CD4+ T cells from blood. The receptors were gathered from a woman aged 40 to 50 with multiple sclerosis.

This clonotype was observed at least ten times. The chain combines TRBV5-1 with TRBJ2-7; 11 bases line up with TRBD1. This CDR3 has 16 amino acids. The junction had 9 bases not matched to a gene; V was cut back by 4 bases and J by 3 bases. Germline V gene data show CDR1 as SGHRS and CDR2 as YFSETQ. In nucleotides, the CDR3 is TGCGCCAGCAGCGGTTGGGACAGGGGGATGGTCTACGAGCAGTACTTC. This gives the protein CASSGWDRGMVYEQYF.

In this sample, this clonotype turned up many times. The chain couples TRBV5-1 to TRBJ1-1, with 7 positions matching TRBD1. Germline V gene lookup returns CDR1 SGHRS and CDR2 YFSETQ. The CDR3 runs 13 residues. The V gene end was trimmed by 3 bases and the J gene end by 3 bases; junction bases not matched to a gene: 2. CDR3 sequence: CASSSQGDTEAFF. The CDR3, as DNA: TGCGCCAGCAGCTCCCAGGGGGACACTGAAGCTTTCTTT.

There are many counts of this clonotype. This chain uses TRBV5-1 with TRBJ2-4, with D tentatively TRBD1 (5 bases). Germline-derived CDR1 and CDR2 are SGHRS and YFSETQ. The CDR3 contains 16 residues. V shed 0 bases and J shed 1 base, with 11 bases lying between them. This CDR3 reads CASSLEGKGAKNIQYF. CDR3 DNA sequence: TGCGCCAGCAGCTTGGAAGGGAAGGGGGCCAAAAACATTCAGTACTTC. The entire variable domain, with the rest obtained from reference TRBV5-1 and TRBJ2-4, is as follows: KAGVTQTPRYLIKTRGQQVTLSCSPISGHRSVSWYQQTPGQGLQFLFEYFSETQRNKGNFPGRFSGRQFSNSRSEMNVSTLELGDSALYLCASSLEGKGAKNIQYFGAGTRLSVL.

This clonotype was seen at least ten times. The chain is built from TRBV5-6 and TRBJ1-1, with TRBD1 identical over 7 bases. Trimming cost V 3 bases and J 2 bases; bases outside gene matches: 7. The CDR3 is 15 residues long. Germline V gene lookup returns CDR1 SGHDT and CDR2 YYEEEE. The CDR3 nucleotides are TGTGCCAGCAGCTATCCGGGACAGATTAACACTGAAGCTTTCTTT. This codes for CASSYPGQINTEAFF. The entire variable domain, with the rest obtained from reference TRBV5-6 and TRBJ1-1, is as follows: DAGVTQSPTHLIKTRGQQVTLRCSPKSGHDTVSWYQQALGQGPQFIFQYYEEEERQRGNFPDRFSGHQFPNYSSELNVNALLLGDSALYLCASSYPGQINTEAFFGQGTRLTVV.

This clonotype came up a few times. The chain employs TRBV9 and TRBJ2-3; 7 positions agree with TRBD2. CDR1 is SGDLS and CDR2 is YYNGEE in the germline V gene. With 4 bases clipped from V and 2 bases from J, the junction kept 16 bases outside the gene matches. There are 18 residues in the CDR3. CDR3 nucleotide sequence: TGTGCCAGCAGCCCCGCGAAAGGGACGCGGGGGATCACAGATACGCAGTATTTT. It is translated as CASSPAKGTRGITDTQYF.

This clonotype has ten or more counts. The gene calls are TRBV12-3 or TRBV12-4 and TRBJ2-5, with 7 bases identical to TRBD1. The CDR3 sequence is 14 residues long. V shed 6 bases and J 0 bases; nucleotides not matched to a gene: 4. The CDR3 DNA reads TGTGCCAGCAGAAGGGGACAGTACCAAGAGACCCAGTACTTC. It yields the protein CASRRGQYQETQYF.

At least ten counts were recorded for this clonotype. The chain is built from TRBV5-1 and TRBJ2-7; no clear D gene. The CDR3 has 13 amino acids. Trimming stripped 0 bases from V and 0 bases from J, with 4 bases between. In germline, CDR1 is SGHRS, CDR2 YFSETQ. In nucleotides, the CDR3 is TGCGCCAGCAGCTTGGCCGGCTCCTACGAGCAGTACTTC. It codes for CASSLAGSYEQYF. Using reference TRBV5-1 and TRBJ2-7 for the parts outside the CDR3, the full variable domain is KAGVTQTPRYLIKTRGQQVTLSCSPISGHRSVSWYQQTPGQGLQFLFEYFSETQRNKGNFPGRFSGRQFSNSRSEMNVSTLELGDSALYLCASSLAGSYEQYFGPGTRLTVT.

This clonotype was seen at least ten times. The chain recombines TRBV10-3 with TRBJ1-4; possibly TRBD1 for D (6 bases). Per germline, CDR1 ENHRY and CDR2 SYGVKD. Trimming took off 3 bases at V and 8 bases at J, with 19 bases between the two ends. The CDR3 runs 16 residues. CDR3 coding DNA: TGTGCCATCAGTGACCTCGAATACAGGGAGGTCGAAAAACTGTTTTTT. Protein product: CAISDLEYREVEKLFF.

This clonotype appeared many times. V gene TRBV20-1 combines with J gene TRBJ2-7; 10 nucleotides match TRBD2. Trimming cost V 0 bases and J 4 bases; bases outside gene matches: 3. Germline lookup yields CDR1 DFQATT and CDR2 SNEGSKA (reference sequence). This CDR3 comprises 14 residues. The CDR3 region has the DNA TGCAGTGCTAGAGATTCACTAGCGGGGTACGAGCAGTACTTC. Translation: CSARDSLAGYEQYF.

This clonotype was recorded many times. The chain recombines TRBV5-1 with TRBJ1-1, with D unclear. This CDR3 is 11 amino acids long. Between the trimmed V and J ends, which lost 4 bases and 11 bases, there was a span of 12 bases. The germline V gene encodes CDR1 SGHRS and CDR2 YFSETQ. Here the CDR3 reads CASSPWPLAFF. CDR3 DNA: TGCGCCAGCAGCCCCTGGCCCCTGGCTTTCTTT.

The table lists this clonotype with many counts. The chain links TRBV6-6 to TRBJ2-6, with 7 bases fitting TRBD1. Per germline, CDR1 MNHNY and CDR2 SVGAGI (reference sequence). J gave up 2 bases and V 6 bases, and 7 bases lay outside the gene matches. This CDR3 is 16 amino acids long. The CDR3 bases are TGTGCCAGCAGGGGGACAGAGTCAACTGGGGCCAACGTCCTGACTTTC. Its translation is CASRGTESTGANVLTF.

At least ten counts were recorded for this clonotype. The chain uses TRBV7-2 and TRBJ2-7; 11 bases agree with TRBD1. The CDR3 extends over 16 amino acids. Germline V gene lookup returns CDR1 SGHTA and CDR2 FQGNSA. After removal of 4 bases from V and 4 bases from J, the junction contained 9 bases not matched to a gene. CDR3 amino acids: CASSYQTGTGGYEQYF. Written as DNA, the CDR3 is TGTGCCAGCAGCTACCAAACCGGGACAGGGGGTTACGAGCAGTACTTC.

At least ten counts were recorded for this clonotype. The chain has TRBV5-1 and TRBJ2-2; a weak D match, TRBD1 (6 bases). Germline V CDR1 and CDR2: SGHRS, YFSETQ. This CDR3 is built from 15 residues. Trimming took off 6 bases at V and 6 bases at J, with 18 bases between the two ends. The CDR3 loop reads CASTPGAPLPGELFF. CDR3 nucleotide sequence: TGCGCCAGCACCCCAGGGGCCCCGTTGCCCGGGGAGCTGTTTTTT.

This clonotype was seen at least ten times. The gene calls are TRBV5-5 and TRBJ1-2; unclear D gene. The CDR3 loop spans 13 amino acids. V gave up 0 bases and J gave up 4 bases, with 7 bases separating them. CDR1 and CDR2 from the germline V gene are SGHKS and YYEKEE (reference sequence). CDR3 protein: CASSLGSIYGYTF. CDR3 DNA sequence: TGTGCCAGCAGCTTGGGGTCGATCTATGGCTACACCTTC.

In this sample, this clonotype turned up many times. J is TRBJ1-4 and V is TRBV10-3, with a tentative D call TRBD1 (6 bases). The germline V and J ends were trimmed by 5 bases and 2 bases, with 9 bases remaining between them. CDR3 size: 14 residues. Per germline, CDR1 ENHRY and CDR2 SYGVKD. The CDR3 loop reads CAISPGETNEKLFF. CDR3 nucleotide sequence: TGTGCCATCAGTCCAGGGGAGACTAATGAAAAACTGTTTTTT.

In this sample, this clonotype turned up many times. The rearrangement links TRBV12-5 to TRBJ1-6; perhaps TRBD1 as D (6 bases). Germline CDR1 and CDR2: LGHNT and FRNRAP. This CDR3 contains 14 residues. The ends were cut back, 6 bases at V and 5 bases at J, with 11 bases in the middle. The CDR3 sequence: CASGGQGNNSPLHF. DNA for the CDR3: TGTGCTAGTGGGGGGCAGGGGAATAATTCACCCCTCCACTTT.